These T cell receptor beta chains were read from a single sample in a study of CD8+CD57+ T cells in acquired aplastic anemia. One entry per CDR3 protein, called by TCRdb with MiXCR from the reads. The data show 190,000 or so distinct CDR3 sequences, roughly half seen once. Input material: sorted CD4+, CD8+, or CD8+CD57+ T cells (not recorded which) from PBMCs. The source of these receptors is a human donor with aplastic anemia. The CDR3 runs from the conserved cysteine through the conserved F or W. D genes are given only for firm matches. A clone size is listed for some rows: how often the clone was seen (once, few, many), or a class if it is expanded.

d_call | clone_size | j_call | v_call | cdr3_aa | cdr3_nt
. | many | TRBJ1-2 | TRBV7-2 | CASRSGRYGYTF | TGTGCCAGCAGGTCAGGGCGCTATGGCTACACCTTC
. | . | TRBJ1-5 | TRBV2 | CASSLVYSDQPQHF | TGTGCCAGCAGCCTGGTTTATAGCGATCAGCCCCAGCATTTT
. | . | TRBJ1-2 | TRBV5-1 | CASSLVTGNYGYTF | TGCGCCAGCAGCTTGGTGACGGGGAACTATGGCTACACCTTC
. | many | TRBJ1-1 | TRBV2 | CASSGASMNTEAFF | TGTGCCAGCTCGGGGGCCAGTATGAACACTGAAGCTTTCTTT
. | . | TRBJ2-7 | TRBV7-8 | CASSPEGGYEQYF | TGTGCCAGCAGCCCAGAGGGGGGGTACGAGCAGTACTTC
TRBD1 | once | TRBJ1-1 | TRBV5-6 | CASSPDRVMKNTEAFF | TGTGCCAGCAGCCCGGACAGGGTCATGAAGAACACTGAAGCTTTCTTT
. | . | TRBJ1-2 | TRBV6-1 | CGGSGSYGYTF | TGCGGAGGGAGCGGATCATATGGCTACACCTTC
. | . | TRBJ1-1 | TRBV2 | CASSEAVGTEAFF | TGTGCCAGCAGTGAGGCAGTGGGGACTGAAGCTTTCTTT
. | medium-sized | TRBJ2-7 | TRBV24-1 | CATSEARQPYEQYF | TGTGCCACCAGTGAGGCAAGACAACCCTACGAGCAGTACTTC
. | . | TRBJ1-6 | TRBV20-1 | CSAGRKNSPLHF | TGCAGTGCCGGACGTAAAAATTCACCCCTCCACTTT
. | . | TRBJ2-5 | TRBV20-1 | CSARFETQYF | TGCAGTGCTAGATTTGAGACCCAGTACTTC
. | . | TRBJ2-7 | TRBV7-6 | CASSQGPPYEQYF | TGTGCCAGCAGTCAGGGTCCCCCCTACGAGCAGTACTTC
TRBD2 | many | TRBJ2-7 | TRBV3-1 | CASSQSGRADEQYF | TGTGCCAGCAGCCAAAGCGGGAGGGCCGACGAGCAGTACTTC
TRBD2 | . | TRBJ2-1 | TRBV5-1 | CASSLGGLAHSEQFF | TGCGCCAGCAGCTTGGGGGGACTAGCGCACTCTGAGCAGTTCTTC
. | . | TRBJ2-7 | TRBV15 | CATSREGSFSYEQYF | TGTGCCACCAGCAGAGAGGGCAGTTTCTCCTACGAGCAGTACTTC
. | many | TRBJ2-5 | TRBV7-7 | CASSLGGTPNGETQYF | TGTGCTAGCAGCTTAGGAGGCACGCCTAACGGAGAGACCCAGTACTTC
TRBD2 | many | TRBJ2-7 | TRBV14 | CASSQVGTSGTYEQYF | TGTGCCAGCAGCCAAGTTGGGACTAGCGGGACCTACGAGCAGTACTTC
. | . | TRBJ2-6 | TRBV15 | CATSRDLPVSGANVPTF | TGTGCCACCAGCAGAGATCTTCCCGTGTCTGGGGCCAACGTCCCGACTTTC
TRBD1 | few | TRBJ1-1 | TRBV10-3 | CAISVQGTEAFF | TGTGCCATCAGTGTACAGGGGACTGAAGCTTTCTTT
. | . | TRBJ1-3 | TRBV29-1 | CSVKGRVETIYF | TGCAGCGTTAAAGGCAGGGTAGAGACCATATATTTT
TRBD1 | few | TRBJ2-3 | TRBV2 | CASSWDSLYTQYF | TGTGCCAGCAGCTGGGACAGTTTATATACGCAGTATTTT
TRBD2 | . | TRBJ2-3 | TRBV2 | CASSVLAGIDTQYF | TGTGCCAGCAGTGTCCTAGCGGGCATAGATACGCAGTATTTT
TRBD2 | many | TRBJ2-1 | TRBV6-4 | CASSDSGLAGVRVNEQFF | TGTGCCAGCAGTGACTCAGGACTAGCGGGAGTGAGAGTAAATGAGCAGTTCTTC
. | many | TRBJ1-4 | TRBV2 | CASTRTVLNEKLFF | TGTGCCAGCACCCGGACAGTTCTCAATGAAAAACTGTTTTTT
. | few | TRBJ2-1 | TRBV30 | CAWRAGRRTEQFF | TGTGCCTGGAGGGCCGGGAGAAGGACTGAGCAGTTCTTC
. | . | TRBJ1-6 | TRBV2 | CASAGSRNSPLHF | TGTGCCAGCGCAGGGTCGCGAAATTCACCCCTCCACTTT
TRBD2 | many | TRBJ2-2 | TRBV4-2 | CASSQGGLAGEGDGELFF | TGTGCCAGCAGCCAAGGCGGACTAGCGGGAGAAGGCGACGGGGAGCTGTTTTTT
TRBD2 | . | TRBJ2-5 | TRBV25-1 | CASSEGGGEETQYF | TGTGCCAGCAGTGAGGGGGGAGGGGAAGAGACCCAGTACTTC
. | . | TRBJ2-5 | TRBV24-1 | CATSDPLGGQETQYF | TGTGCCACCAGTGATCCTTTGGGGGGACAAGAGACCCAGTACTTC
TRBD1 | many | TRBJ1-2 | TRBV19 | CASSTGTDTNYGYTF | TGTGCCAGTAGTACCGGGACAGATACCAACTATGGCTACACCTTC
. | . | TRBJ1-1 | TRBV6-5 | CASSYPPGAGVRTEAFF | TGTGCCAGCAGTTACCCCCCCGGGGCAGGGGTGAGGACTGAAGCTTTCTTT
. | many | TRBJ2-7 | TRBV18 | CASSPEVYEQYF | TGTGCCAGCTCACCGGAGGTCTACGAGCAGTACTTC
. | many | TRBJ2-5 | TRBV11-2 | CASSRSGFQETQYF | TGTGCCAGCAGCCGCTCAGGGTTCCAAGAGACCCAGTACTTC
TRBD2 | . | TRBJ2-3 | TRBV6-2/TRBV6-3 | CASSYPTLAGGRFTDTQYF | TGTGCCAGCAGTTACCCGACCTTAGCGGGAGGGCGTTTCACAGATACGCAGTATTTT
. | many | TRBJ1-1 | TRBV7-2 | CASSLSRGQMNTEAFF | TGTGCCAGCAGCTTATCCCGCGGCCAGATGAACACTGAAGCTTTCTTT
TRBD1 | . | TRBJ1-4 | TRBV29-1 | CSARGREKLFF | TGCAGCGCCAGGGGGCGGGAAAAACTGTTTTTT
TRBD1 | . | TRBJ2-7 | TRBV11-2 | CASSEGQGWYEQYF | TGTGCCAGCAGCGAAGGACAGGGTTGGTACGAGCAGTACTTC
. | many | TRBJ1-2 | TRBV10-3 | CAIADLANYGYTF | TGTGCCATTGCGGACCTGGCCAACTATGGCTACACCTTC
. | . | TRBJ2-2 | TRBV7-9 | CASSVTVFGELFF | TGTGCCAGCAGCGTGACAGTGTTCGGGGAGCTGTTTTTT
. | . | TRBJ1-1 | TRBV29-1 | CSVERAAMNTEAFF | TGCAGCGTTGAAAGGGCCGCCATGAACACTGAAGCTTTCTTT
. | . | TRBJ1-6 | TRBV7-2 | CASSSTANSPLHF | TGTGCCAGCAGCTCCACAGCTAATTCACCCCTCCACTTT
. | . | TRBJ2-7 | TRBV2 | CASSGDGTYEQYF | TGTGCCAGCAGTGGGGACGGGACCTACGAGCAGTACTTC
TRBD2 | few | TRBJ2-3 | TRBV29-1 | CSVDLSGRRTQYF | TGCAGCGTTGATCTGAGCGGGAGACGTACGCAGTATTTT
TRBD1 | once | TRBJ2-7 | TRBV20-1 | CSAKRQGVTYEQYF | TGCAGTGCTAAAAGACAGGGTGTCACCTACGAGCAGTACTTC
. | . | TRBJ2-7 | TRBV4-1 | CASSQAIGPVEEQYF | TGCGCCAGCAGCCAAGCAATTGGACCGGTCGAAGAGCAGTACTTC
. | many | TRBJ2-7 | TRBV19 | CASSIERGEQYF | TGTGCCAGTAGTATAGAGAGGGGCGAGCAGTACTTC
TRBD2 | . | TRBJ2-7 | TRBV5-1 | CASSSPNRTSGGAYEQYF | TGCGCCAGCAGCTCGCCGAACAGGACTAGCGGGGGGGCCTACGAGCAGTACTTC
. | . | TRBJ2-7 | TRBV10-3 | CAISEIEGNSYEQYF | TGTGCCATCAGTGAGATAGAGGGGAACTCCTACGAGCAGTACTTC
TRBD2 | . | TRBJ2-2 | TRBV18 | CASSPPGGPRTGELFF | TGTGCCAGCTCACCACCGGGAGGGCCAAGGACCGGGGAGCTGTTTTTT
TRBD2 | many | TRBJ2-6 | TRBV11-2 | CASSLPLPGTSGIGANVLTF | TGTGCCAGCAGCCTCCCCCTCCCCGGGACTAGCGGGATTGGGGCCAACGTCCTGACTTTC
TRBD2 | . | TRBJ2-1 | TRBV10-3 | CAISSGGAKEQFF | TGTGCCATCAGTAGCGGGGGGGCTAAAGAGCAGTTCTTC
. | many | TRBJ2-2 | TRBV2 | CARRGTGNTGELFF | TGTGCCAGAAGGGGCACAGGAAACACCGGGGAGCTGTTTTTT
. | many | TRBJ2-3 | TRBV10-3 | CATETSLSTQYF | TGTGCCACGGAGACTAGTTTGTCGACGCAGTATTTT
. | . | TRBJ1-6 | TRBV25-1 | CASTGQGGSPLHF | TGTGCCAGCACCGGGCAGGGAGGTTCACCCCTCCACTTT
. | . | TRBJ1-1 | TRBV10-3 | CAIRSGSAEAFF | TGTGCCATCAGATCAGGGAGTGCTGAAGCTTTCTTT